A selection of T cell receptor beta chains follows, all from one sample in a study of a mutant IDH1 vaccine in newly diagnosed glioma. Profiled with immunoSEQ multiplex PCR; TCRdb holds only in-frame clones, not every one. The data contain some 61,000 clones, 80% to 90% of them singletons. The specimen was PBMCs, collected from a glioma patient treated with radiotherapy, temozolomide or both. These receptors came from a man younger than 40 with glioma. Each CDR3 is given with its conserved first and last residue.

V,J,CDR3
TRBV9,TRBJ2-1,CASSVGTSGTRDEQFF
TRBV7-8,TRBJ2-7,CASSLGGTIGEQYF
TRBV11-2,TRBJ1-1,CASSLPGEGGMGTEAFF
TRBV6-5,TRBJ2-5,CASSLQGGETQYF
TRBV7-2,TRBJ2-7,CASSLEASSYEQYF
TRBV9,TRBJ1-1,CASSVDTPLITEAFF
TRBV19,TRBJ2-7,CASSTPGTGTYEQYF
TRBV19,TRBJ2-3,CASRSGTSTDTQYF
TRBV9,TRBJ1-3,CASSVEGGAGNTIYF
TRBV10-1,TRBJ1-1,CASRGTTEAFF
TRBV7-2,TRBJ2-3,CASSFNQRTDTQYF
TRBV5-1,TRBJ1-2,CASSSRGQGNYGYTF
TRBV29-1,TRBJ1-3,CSVKTGTGAGNTIYF
TRBV27,TRBJ2-7,CASSLGVLYEQYF
TRBV9,TRBJ1-5,CASSEGQFSNQPQHF
TRBV5-5,TRBJ2-5,CASSLVLAGGKTQYF
TRBV5-1,TRBJ1-2,CASSFNRVNDYGYTF
TRBV10-3,TRBJ1-2,CAITGTGGNYGYTF
TRBV28,TRBJ1-2,CASSLYRLANYGYTF
TRBV18,-,CASSQGQGRSYEQYF
TRBV5-6,TRBJ2-3,CASSLRTAIYSTDTQYF
TRBV5-1,TRBJ2-2,CASSPHGQGGPWELFF
TRBV27,TRBJ2-1,CASSSRDRGLSYNEQFF
TRBV6-5,TRBJ1-1,CASSYEGALRSEAFF
TRBV7-2,TRBJ2-3,CASSLARPSGADTQYF
TRBV2,TRBJ1-3,CASSNRNSGNTIYF
TRBV4-1,TRBJ1-1,CASSPGDREDTEAFF
TRBV30,TRBJ1-6,CAWSRQTNSPLHF
TRBV6-1,TRBJ2-7,CASSEGGAYEQYF
TRBV5-5,TRBJ2-3,CASSFRTSGGIGTDTQYF
TRBV7-8,TRBJ1-5,CASSSPGPALISSNQPQHF
TRBV19,TRBJ2-7,CASSIGRQGGPYEQYF
TRBV5-1,TRBJ2-1,CASSSYRGAPGNEQFF
TRBV13,TRBJ2-6,CASSLARESRSISGANVLTF
TRBV5-4,TRBJ1-4,CASSSRPATNEKLFF
TRBV5-6,TRBJ2-1,CASSSGGWLAGSNEQFF
TRBV6-5,TRBJ1-6,CASSRGGSLHF
TRBV29-1,TRBJ2-7,CSVELAGGMEQYF
TRBV4-1,TRBJ2-1,CASSYGTGEDRFF
TRBV25-1,TRBJ1-1,CASSGAPQLTGPEAFF
TRBV11-3,TRBJ2-1,CASSPSAGLNTEQFF
TRBV19,TRBJ2-7,CASSTGAFSYEQYF
TRBV4-2,TRBJ2-7,CASSQPQGGFSYEQYF
TRBV7-6,TRBJ2-3,CASSLGLGDTQYF
TRBV5-4,TRBJ2-5,CASSPVEAGGFQETQYF
TRBV12-5,TRBJ2-7,CASGLEDSSYEQYF
TRBV5-1,TRBJ1-2,CASSLEDGYGYGYTF
TRBV4-2,TRBJ1-1,CASSQAGGGTEAFF
TRBV4-2,TRBJ2-3,CASSQESDTDTQYF
TRBV11-2,TRBJ2-2,CASSLRWETGELFF
TRBV18,TRBJ1-1,CASSPGMNTEAFF
TRBV6-1,TRBJ1-2,CASIGSNYGYTF
TRBV6-5,TRBJ1-2,CASSRTRGPDYGYTF
TRBV19,TRBJ1-5,CASSIALGSFTNQPQHF
TRBV6-1,TRBJ1-3,CASSGTHYGGSSGNTIYF
TRBV7-6,TRBJ2-6,CASSFAGANVLTF
TRBV6-5,TRBJ2-2,CASSYPLGANTGELFF
TRBV5-6,TRBJ1-3,CASSRRLGNTIYF
TRBV19,TRBJ1-1,CASSTRNSDTEAFF
TRBV10-2,TRBJ1-2,CASSETGDGYTF